This T cell receptor (beta chain) appears in the sequencing data of a study of CD8 T cells in ankylosing spondylitis. General study results and limits: About 8 highly homologous variants made up a TCR beta motif, and this motif appeared characteristic of ankylosing spondylitis blood. Reported data indicate significant enrichment of disease-linked clones within matched ankylosing spondylitis synovial fluid.

TCRdb independently ran MiXCR on the 5' RACE reads; one entry per CDR3 protein. The sample records 390,000 or so distinct CDR3 sequences, 20% to 25% being singletons. Worth noting for this clonotype: Its antigen remains unknown.

The germline CDR1 and CDR2 sequences are SQVTM and ANQGSEA. The CDR3 has 13 amino acids. Trimming cost V 7 bases and J 6 bases; bases outside gene matches: 11. This sequence was found in a male donor with ankylosing spondylitis. The sequencing input was blood, either unsorted or a sorted T cell fraction (not recorded which). This chain links TRBV29-1 with TRBJ2-5; 7 bases map to TRBD2. CDR3 loop: CSAAVGGPKTQYF. In DNA, the CDR3 is TGCAGCGCCGCCGTGGGAGGGCCGAAGACCCAGTACTTC.